The sequence of this T cell receptor (beta chain) was determined in a study of cytomegalovirus exposure and HLA in healthy donors. At the level of the study: Among the approximately 420 donors who were genotyped, 70% to 90% fell in the genetic ancestry cluster that is associated with self-reported Caucasian donors.

Whole-study results and caveats: Further analysis was carried out later, and it showed several of the most significant clusters appearing linked to common viral pathogens. TCR beta sequences numbering around 15,000 were associated with HLA alleles at 0.05 false discovery rate in a later analysis. Cytomegalovirus-associated TCR beta chains were listed, numbering 164.

CDR1 and CDR2 (germline): MNHNS, SASEGT. V was pared by 6 bases and J by 7 bases, with 8 bases of the junction left unmatched. This CDR3 comprises 13 residues. Vbeta (60) and Jbeta (13) primers were used in the PCR. Data came from immunoSEQ multiplex PCR; TCRdb stores just in-frame clones and leaves some out. The data show 100,000 to 150,000 clones, and the top ten clones hold about 2%. A note on this clone: The target antigen is unknown.

Sequencing was performed on PBMCs. V and J are TRBV6-1 and TRBJ1-1; 7 nucleotides align to TRBD1. The sequence was collected from a man between 35 and 55 years old in good health and CMV-seronegative. The CDR3 is CASSERTGLEAFF. DNA of the CDR3: TGTGCCAGCAGCGAACGGACAGGTCTTGAAGCTTTCTTT.